Listed here is a single T cell receptor beta chain. The antigen is not known. This entry is derived from a study of shared clonotypes between healthy human individuals. Study at large: Each donor contributed plates that comprised three CD4 naive, three CD4 memory, two CD8 naive and one CD8 memory.

Findings and caveats of the study: Generally, naive subsets (rather than memory subsets) showed larger estimated richness.

CD45RO+ cells and CCR7-negative CD45RA+ TemRA cells were combined as CD8 memory. Genomic DNA of every subset was divided equally among multiple immunoSEQ plates. Sequencing was performed with immunoSEQ multiplex PCR; in TCRdb, only in-frame clones are kept and a portion is missing. The sample has about 110,000 clones, 55% to 70% seen once. This clonotype was sampled from a woman between 25 and 40 years old in good health. Sequencing input: memory CD8+ T cells sorted from blood. Described subset: CD45RO+ cells pooled with CCR7-negative TemRA cells.

CDR3 sequence reads: CASRGTGMNTEAFF. DNA for the CDR3: TGTGCCAGCAGAGGGACAGGGATGAACACTGAAGCTTTCTTT. The V call is TRBV4-2, the J call TRBJ1-1; TRBD1 agrees at 9 bases. CDR3 length: 14 amino acids. The V and J ends lost 6 bases and 0 bases, in that order; junction bases with no gene match: 2. CDR1 and CDR2 from the germline V gene are LGHNA and YNFKEQ.